This T cell receptor beta chain emerged from a study of T-cell memory formation after mild COVID-19. Findings and limits, study-wide: CD4+ contracting clones were mainly CM and EM; CD8+ ones, EMRA.

The CDR3 runs 13 residues. Germline-derived CDR1 and CDR2 are SGHRS and YFSETQ. The V and J ends lost 3 bases and 7 bases, in that order; junction bases with no gene match: 3. TCRdb reprocessed the 5' RACE reads with MiXCR, giving one entry per CDR3 protein. This table has 250,000 to 300,000 distinct CDR3 sequences, 7% to 10% appearing once. Remarks on this clonotype: Its antigen is undetermined.

Sequencing was performed on PBMCs or a T cell subset sorted from them (not recorded which). The chain carries TRBV5-1 and TRBJ1-2, with 10 bases that match TRBD1. The sequence was obtained from a man younger than 35 who had mild COVID-19 (a few samples of this study predate the infection). Cell type and time point are not known. CDR3 amino acids: CASSYGTGAGYTF. The CDR3 DNA sequence: TGCGCCAGCAGCTATGGGACAGGGGCTGGCTACACCTTC.